What follows describes a single T cell receptor beta chain. This specimen comes from a study of CD8 T cells in Susac syndrome. Blood CD8+ and CD4+ T cells underwent high-throughput TCR beta sequencing. The CD8+ and CD4+ T cells were negatively isolated, with the TEMRA cells enriched by FACS. cDNA came from around 0.5 to 1 ug RNA primed by random hexamers. Amplification of TCR beta CDR3 used immunoSEQ multiplex PCR across 54 Vbeta and 13 Jbeta. TCRdb reprocessed the immunoSEQ multiplex PCR reads with MiXCR, giving one entry per CDR3 protein. The sample lists around 190,000 distinct CDR3 sequences, about 95% occurring once. CDR1 and CDR2 from the germline V gene are LNHDA and SQIVND (reference sequence). CDR3 length: 16 amino acids. V lost 4 bases and J 0 bases, leaving 10 bases between the germline ends.

Source material: CD4+ T cells from PBMCs. The receptor was isolated from a human donor in good health. The rearrangement links TRBV19 to TRBJ2-6; unclear D gene. The CDR3 reads CASSTTGVSGANVLTF. The CDR3 nucleotides read TGTGCCAGTAGTACAACTGGTGTCTCTGGGGCCAACGTCCTGACTTTC.